Below, 13 T cell receptor beta chains from the same sample are listed, as sequenced in a study of blood T cell repertoires in COVID-19. Clones were sequenced by immunoSEQ multiplex PCR, and TCRdb holds only the in-frame ones, with some missing. Of about 160,000 clones in the sample, 82% were seen once. Sequenced: peripheral blood. All receptors derive from a woman older than 75 with acute or convalescent COVID-19.

The rearrangement links TRBV18 to TRBJ1-2, with 7 bases fitting TRBD1. The CDR3 consists of 12 residues. CDR1 and CDR2 from the germline V gene are KGHSH and LQKENI. Germline trimming cut 5 bases from V and 8 bases from J; bases unmatched to any gene: 5. In DNA, the CDR3 is TGTGCCAGCTCATCAAACAGGGGAGGCTACACCTTC. This gives the protein CASSSNRGGYTF.

This clone was seen once. The chain joins TRBV5-1 to TRBJ2-2; 12 bases agree with TRBD2. CDR3 length equals 17 residues. V was clipped by 4 bases and J by 5 bases; unmatched bases: 9. The germline gives CDR1 SGHRS, CDR2 YFSETQ. CDR3 protein: CASSLRPSGRGTGELFF. The CDR3 DNA is TGCGCCAGCAGCCTGCGCCCTAGCGGGAGGGGGACCGGGGAGCTGTTTTTT.

The chain links TRBV11-2 to TRBJ2-1; D is perhaps TRBD2 (6 bases). The germline CDR1 and CDR2 sequences are SGHAT and FQNNGV. The CDR3 loop spans 15 amino acids. The V end lost 5 bases, the J end lost 0 bases, and 11 bases lay between the germline ends. The CDR3 sequence: CASSPSGFSYNEQFF. The CDR3 region has the DNA TGTGCCAGCAGCCCAAGCGGGTTCTCCTACAATGAGCAGTTCTTC.

This clone was counted between two and nine times. V gene TRBV4-1 combines with J gene TRBJ2-7; 9 bases align to TRBD2. V gave up 3 bases and J gave up 3 bases; unmatched junction bases: 6. The V gene's germline CDR1 is MGHRA and CDR2 YSYEKL. The CDR3 spans 15 residues. The CDR3 region has the DNA TGCGCCAGCAGCCAGATAGCGGGAGATGTCTACGAGCAGTACTTC. It encodes CASSQIAGDVYEQYF.

The V and J genes are TRBV4-3 and TRBJ1-2, with TRBD1 matching 8 bases. V was clipped by 1 base and J by 1 base; unmatched bases: 5. Germline V lookup: CDR1 LGHNA, CDR2 YSLEER. The CDR3 consists of 16 residues. CDR3 bases: TGCGCCAGCAGCCAAGGATACAGGGGGAGTAACTATGGCTACACCTTC. Translated: CASSQGYRGSNYGYTF.

The chain has TRBV10-3 and TRBJ1-1, with 9 bases aligning to TRBD1. The CDR3 sequence is 14 residues long. After removal of 4 bases from V and 4 bases from J, the junction contained 4 bases not matched to a gene. Looked up from germline, CDR1 is ENHRY and CDR2 is SYGVKD. The CDR3, as DNA: TGTGCCATCAGTGGGACAGGGGAGACCACTGAAGCTTTCTTT. This encodes CAISGTGETTEAFF.

This chain connects TRBV7-8 to TRBJ2-3; D possibly corresponds to TRBD2 (5 bases). This CDR3 has 17 amino acids. The germline gives CDR1 SGHVS, CDR2 FQNEAQ. Trimming took 4 bases from V and 1 from J, leaving 18 bases between them. Here the CDR3 reads CASSSTPGLYRTDTQYF. The CDR3 bases are TGTGCCAGCAGCTCCACCCCCGGACTTTATCGCACAGATACGCAGTATTTT.

The chain couples TRBV5-6 to TRBJ2-7; D gene ambiguous. The ends were cut back, 2 bases at V and 9 bases at J, with 21 bases in the middle. CDR3 length equals 15 residues. Germline values: CDR1 SGHDT, CDR2 YYEEEE. The CDR3 DNA sequence: TGTGCCAGCAGCTTTTCGGGTCTCAAAGAGGCGCCGCAGTACTTC. It translates to CASSFSGLKEAPQYF.

This sequence joins TRBV7-2 and TRBJ2-3, with a possible D match to TRBD1 (6 bases). Per germline, CDR1 SGHTA and CDR2 FQGNSA. The CDR3 loop spans 14 amino acids. V gave up 2 bases and J gave up 2 bases, with 8 bases separating them. CDR3 region: CASSLLGHTDTQYF. In DNA form, the CDR3 reads TGTGCCAGCAGCTTATTGGGACACACAGATACGCAGTATTTT.

This clone has more than one count but fewer than ten. The chain uses TRBV6-2 or TRBV6-3 and TRBJ2-2, with 7 bases identical to TRBD2. The CDR3 runs 18 residues. CDR1 is MNHEY, CDR2 SVGEGT, per germline. Unmatched junction bases numbered 16, after V lost 2 bases and J lost 7 bases. The CDR3 DNA is TGTGCCAGCAGTTACACCCTAATTACCGGGACTACCCGCGGGGAGCTGTTTTTT. This encodes CASSYTLITGTTRGELFF.

The V and J genes are TRBV28 and TRBJ1-2; a weak D match, TRBD1 (6 bases). The CDR3 totals 14 residues. The V and J ends lost 5 bases and 3 bases respectively, with 13 bases between them. CDR1 and CDR2 from the germline V gene are MDHEN and SYDVKM. CDR3 bases: TGTGCCAGCAGTGTAACCGGGACATACTATGGCTACACCTTC. Its protein is CASSVTGTYYGYTF.

CDR3 in DNA: TGTGCCAGCAGCTTAGACAGGGGAAGCAATCAGCCCCAGCATTTT. Protein product: CASSLDRGSNQPQHF. This chain connects TRBV7-2 to TRBJ1-5; TRBD1 matches 7 bases. The trim removed 1 base at V and 1 base at J, leaving 1 base unmatched. Per germline, CDR1 SGHTA and CDR2 FQGNSA. The CDR3 sequence is 15 residues long.

There are a few counts of this clone. The V and J genes are TRBV11-3 and TRBJ1-1; maybe TRBD1 (6 bases). Germline V gives CDR1 SGHNT, CDR2 YENEEA. The CDR3 runs to 16 residues. V gave up 4 bases and J gave up 0 bases, with 15 bases separating them. The CDR3 is CASSSPSDSMNTEAFF. In DNA form, the CDR3 reads TGTGCCAGCAGCTCGCCCTCGGACAGTATGAACACTGAAGCTTTCTTT. Full variable domain (remainder filled in from reference TRBV11-3 and TRBJ1-1): EAGVVQSPRYKIIEKKQPVAFWCNPISGHNTLYWYLQNLGQGPELLIRYENEEAVDDSQLPKDRFSAERLKGVDSTLKIQPAELGDSAVYLCASSSPSDSMNTEAFFGQGTRLTVV.